The T cell receptor (beta chain) under discussion was sequenced for a study of beta chain features in type 1 diabetes. Study-wide results and limits: PCR might pick shorter templates more often, in the same way for patients and controls.

This clone was seen only a few times. Its antigen remains unidentified. All of the sorted populations showed purity greater than 95%. The CDR3 runs to 17 residues. Per the germline V gene, CDR1 is MNHNS and CDR2 is SASEGT. V shed 2 bases and J 7 bases; nucleotides not matched to a gene: 8. The sequenced template was cDNA made from the entire isolated RNA. Generated by immunoSEQ multiplex PCR, the TCRdb table keeps only in-frame clones and is missing some. In the table there are about 210,000 clones, approximately 10% of which are singletons. The TCR originated in a man younger than 35 in good health. The sequenced material came from central memory CD4+ T cells from blood. The chain recombines TRBV6-1 with TRBJ2-1; 13 positions agree with TRBD2. CDR3 DNA sequence: TGTGCCAGCAGTGAAAGAATCCTGGGACTAGCGGGAAATGAGCAGTTCTTC. It translates to CASSERILGLAGNEQFF.